The 15 T cell receptor beta chains listed next were all sequenced from one sample in a study. TCRdb passed the RT-PCR reads through MiXCR, listing each CDR3 protein once. This table has fewer than 800,000 distinct CDR3 sequences, 11% to 15% appearing once. Sequences were obtained from memory CD4+ T cells from blood. Receptors were obtained from a female donor in good health, serving as a healthy control.

This clonotype was detected only a few times. The CDR3 reads CASSPAGTANEKLFF. In nucleotides, the CDR3 is TGTGCCAGCAGTCCCGCAGGGACGGCTAATGAAAAACTGTTTTTT. The rearrangement uses TRBV28 and TRBJ1-4, with D maybe TRBD1 (5 bases). The CDR3 totals 15 residues. The V end lost 5 bases, the J end lost 3 bases, and 13 bases lay between the germline ends. Germline values: CDR1 MDHEN, CDR2 SYDVKM.

This sequence joins TRBV30 and TRBJ1-3, with no clear D. The CDR3 extends over 14 amino acids. Germline-derived CDR1 and CDR2 are GTSNPN and SVGIG (reference sequence). Trimming removed 4 bases from V and 4 bases from J, with 14 bases in between. CDR3 bases: TGTGCCTGGACCGTCGAGATTGTCGGAAACACCATATATTTT. It codes for CAWTVEIVGNTIYF.

The chain is built from TRBV24-1 and TRBJ1-2, with D possibly TRBD1 on 6 matching bases. The germline V gene has CDR1 KGHDR and CDR2 SFDVKD. The CDR3 sequence is 14 residues long. V dropped 5 bases and J dropped 6 bases, with 15 bases sitting between them. CDR3 sequence: CATSGRDTGDGYTF. Written as DNA, the CDR3 is TGTGCCACCAGTGGCCGGGACACGGGGGATGGCTACACCTTC.

Ten or more counts support this clonotype. The chain combines TRBV10-2 with TRBJ1-6, with 9 bases lining up with TRBD1. V shed 7 bases, J shed 5 bases, and the junction held 3 bases outside the gene matches. This CDR3 is built from 14 residues. CDR1 and CDR2 (germline): WSHSY, SAAADI. The CDR3, as DNA: TGCGCCAGCACGACAGGGGGGGATAATTCACCCCTCCACTTT. This codes for CASTTGGDNSPLHF.

This clonotype was counted a few times. This chain joins TRBV12-5 and TRBJ2-7, with D perhaps TRBD1 or TRBD2 (5 bases each). CDR3 length equals 14 residues. The germline gives CDR1 LGHNT, CDR2 FRNRAP. V was shortened by 6 bases and J by 5 bases, with 17 bases between the two germline ends. The CDR3 DNA reads as TGTGCTAGTGGCCCCGGACCGGGGCGCGACGAGCAGTACTTC. As protein: CASGPGPGRDEQYF.

This clonotype turned up a few times. The rearrangement uses TRBV9 and TRBJ2-3, with 9 bases identical to TRBD2. From germline, CDR1 is SGDLS and CDR2 YYNGEE. Trimming removed 4 bases from V and 5 bases from J; junction bases left unmatched: 11. The CDR3 totals 16 residues. The CDR3 sequence is CASSRRLAGTGDTQYF. In nucleotides, the CDR3 is TGTGCCAGCAGCCGACGTCTAGCGGGGACCGGAGATACGCAGTATTTT.

Worth noting for this clonotype: One base away lies a much larger clone, so this may be a sequencing read error. The rearrangement uses TRBV7-2 and TRBJ2-2, with no clear D. Germline-derived CDR1 and CDR2 are SGHTA and FQGNSA. The CDR3 extends over 15 amino acids. The CDR3, as DNA: TGTGCCAGCAGCTTTATGGGTCAGAACACCGGGCAGCTGTTTTTT. It codes for CASSFMGQNTGQLFF. The full variable domain, rest sourced from reference TRBV7-2 and TRBJ2-2, is GAGVSQSPSNKVTEKGKDVELRCDPISGHTALYWYRQSLGQGLEFLIYFQGNSAPDKSGLPSDRFSAERTGGSVSTLTIQRTQQEDSAVYLCASSFMGQNTGQLFFGEGSRLTVL.

The CDR3 region is CASSLQPVNTEAFF. As DNA, the CDR3 is TGCGCCAGCAGCTTACAGCCGGTGAACACTGAAGCTTTCTTT. The chain is built from TRBV5-1 and TRBJ1-1; D remains ambiguous. The length of the CDR3 is 14 residues. The V end lost 2 bases, the J end lost 0 bases, and 8 bases lay between the germline ends. CDR1 and CDR2 from the germline V gene are SGHRS and YFSETQ. Combining the CDR3 with reference TRBV5-1 and TRBJ1-1 gives the whole variable domain KAGVTQTPRYLIKTRGQQVTLSCSPISGHRSVSWYQQTPGQGLQFLFEYFSETQRNKGNFPGRFSGRQFSNSRSEMNVSTLELGDSALYLCASSLQPVNTEAFFGQGTRLTVV.

The chain is built from TRBV2 and TRBJ2-3, with a possible D match to TRBD1 (6 bases). Germline values: CDR1 SNHLY, CDR2 FYNNEI. The CDR3 is made up of 14 amino acids. V was pared by 4 bases and J by 5 bases, with 13 bases between. CDR3: CASSVGQVGDTQYF. The CDR3 region has the DNA TGTGCCAGCAGTGTGGGACAAGTTGGAGATACGCAGTATTTT.

This clonotype has a handful of counts. This sequence joins TRBV20-1 and TRBJ1-4; D gene uncertain. The CDR3 contains 14 residues. In germline, CDR1 is DFQATT, CDR2 SNEGSKA (reference sequence). V lost 5 bases and J lost 11, with 21 bases in between. CDR3 loop: CSAARTVGLEKLFF. The CDR3 DNA is TGCAGTGCTGCTAGGACGGTTGGGCTAGAGAAACTGTTTTTT.

V usage is TRBV20-1 and J usage is TRBJ1-5, with D tentatively TRBD1 (5 bases). V lost 6 bases to trimming and J lost 4 bases, with 10 bases between them. CDR3 length equals 12 residues. Germline assignment: CDR1 DFQATT and CDR2 SNEGSKA (reference sequence). CDR3 coding DNA: TGCAGTGCGACCCGGACAAATCAGCCCCAGCATTTT. Protein: CSATRTNQPQHF.

This clonotype was counted at least ten times. This chain connects TRBV6-6 to TRBJ2-1, with TRBD1 matching 8 bases. The junction had 22 bases not matched to a gene; V was cut back by 1 base and J by 5 bases. CDR3 length equals 21 residues. Germline V gene lookup returns CDR1 MNHNY and CDR2 SVGAGI (reference sequence). CDR3 loop: CASSYYYRDRSSLLNDNEQFF. Here the CDR3 DNA reads TGTGCCAGCAGTTACTACTACCGGGACAGGAGCAGTCTACTTAATGACAATGAGCAGTTCTTC.

The chain employs TRBV10-3 and TRBJ1-1; possibly TRBD1 for D (5 bases). The CDR3 consists of 14 residues. Trimming left V 6 bases short and J 0 bases short, with 11 bases between. Germline CDR1 ENHRY, CDR2 SYGVKD. CDR3: CAIRDTQMNTEAFF. The CDR3, as DNA: TGTGCCATCAGGGACACACAGATGAACACTGAAGCTTTCTTT.

This clonotype showed up many times. The genes are TRBV29-1 and TRBJ2-3, with D maybe TRBD2 (6 bases). This CDR3 spans 14 amino acids. CDR1 SQVTM and CDR2 ANQGSEA come from the germline V gene. V was trimmed by 4 bases and J by 0 bases, leaving 11 bases between them. Here the CDR3 reads CSVVESGSTDTQYF. The CDR3 coding sequence is TGCAGCGTTGTGGAAAGCGGGAGCACAGATACGCAGTATTTT.

V gene TRBV30 combines with J gene TRBJ2-7, with 10 bases matching TRBD2. With 2 bases clipped from V and 0 bases from J, the junction kept 4 bases outside the gene matches. CDR3 size: 15 residues. CDR1 and CDR2 (germline): GTSNPN, SVGIG (reference sequence). CDR3 loop: CAWSLGLAASYEQYF. DNA of the CDR3: TGTGCCTGGAGTCTCGGACTAGCGGCCTCCTACGAGCAGTACTTC.